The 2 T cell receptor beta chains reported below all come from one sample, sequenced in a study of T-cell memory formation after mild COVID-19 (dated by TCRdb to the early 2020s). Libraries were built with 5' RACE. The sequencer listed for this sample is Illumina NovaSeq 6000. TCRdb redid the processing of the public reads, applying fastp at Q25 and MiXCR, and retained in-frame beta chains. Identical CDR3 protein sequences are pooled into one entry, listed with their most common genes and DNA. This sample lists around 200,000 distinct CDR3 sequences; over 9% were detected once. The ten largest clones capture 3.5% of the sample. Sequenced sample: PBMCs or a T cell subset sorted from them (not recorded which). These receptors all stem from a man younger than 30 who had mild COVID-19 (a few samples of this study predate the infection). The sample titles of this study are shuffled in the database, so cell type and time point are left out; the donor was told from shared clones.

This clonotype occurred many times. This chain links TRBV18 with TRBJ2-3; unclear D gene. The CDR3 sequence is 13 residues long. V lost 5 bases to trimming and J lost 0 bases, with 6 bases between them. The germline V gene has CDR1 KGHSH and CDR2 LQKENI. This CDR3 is CASSELSTDTQYF. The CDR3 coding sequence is TGTGCCAGCTCAGAACTAAGCACAGATACGCAGTATTTT.

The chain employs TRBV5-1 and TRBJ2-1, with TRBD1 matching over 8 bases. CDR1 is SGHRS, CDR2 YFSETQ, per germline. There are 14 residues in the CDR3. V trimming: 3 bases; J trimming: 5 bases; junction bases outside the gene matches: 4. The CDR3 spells CASSWTGRDNEQFF. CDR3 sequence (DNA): TGCGCCAGCAGCTGGACAGGGCGGGACAATGAGCAGTTCTTC.